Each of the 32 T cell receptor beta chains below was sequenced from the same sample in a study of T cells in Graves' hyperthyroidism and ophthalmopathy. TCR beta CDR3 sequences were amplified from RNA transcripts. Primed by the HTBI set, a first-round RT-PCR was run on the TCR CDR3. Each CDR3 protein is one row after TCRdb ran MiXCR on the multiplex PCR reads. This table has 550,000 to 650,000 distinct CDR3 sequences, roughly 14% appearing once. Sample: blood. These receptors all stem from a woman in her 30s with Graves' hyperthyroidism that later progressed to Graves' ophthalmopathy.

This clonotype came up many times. CDR3 residues: CASGLATGTGGYGYTF. CDR3 DNA: TGTGCTAGTGGTTTGGCAACCGGGACAGGGGGTTATGGCTACACCTTC. The chain couples TRBV12-5 to TRBJ1-2; 11 nucleotides line up with TRBD1. The CDR3 consists of 16 residues. Trimming at V came to 1 base and at J to 5 bases, leaving 6 bases not matched to a gene. Germline V gene lookup returns CDR1 LGHNT and CDR2 FRNRAP.

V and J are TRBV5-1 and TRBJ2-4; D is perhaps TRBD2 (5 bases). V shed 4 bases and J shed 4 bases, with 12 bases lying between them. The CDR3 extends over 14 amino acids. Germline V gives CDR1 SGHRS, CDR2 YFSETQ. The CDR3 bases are TGCGCCAGCAGCCCGAATAGCGCTAAAAACATTCAGTACTTC. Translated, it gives CASSPNSAKNIQYF.

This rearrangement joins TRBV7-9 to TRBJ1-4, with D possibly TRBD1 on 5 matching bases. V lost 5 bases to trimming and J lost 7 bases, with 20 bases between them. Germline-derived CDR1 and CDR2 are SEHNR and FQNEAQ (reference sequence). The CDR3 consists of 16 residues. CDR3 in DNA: TGTGCCAGCAGCCCCCCGGGAGTGGGGGTCGGTGAAAAACTGTTTTTT. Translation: CASSPPGVGVGEKLFF.

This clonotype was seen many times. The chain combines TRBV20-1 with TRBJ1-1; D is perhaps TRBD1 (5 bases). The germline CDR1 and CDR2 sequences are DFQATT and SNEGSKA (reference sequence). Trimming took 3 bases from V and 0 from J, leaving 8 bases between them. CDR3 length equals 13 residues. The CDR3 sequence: CSARVGVNTEAFF. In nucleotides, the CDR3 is TGCAGTGCTAGGGTGGGGGTGAACACTGAAGCTTTCTTT.

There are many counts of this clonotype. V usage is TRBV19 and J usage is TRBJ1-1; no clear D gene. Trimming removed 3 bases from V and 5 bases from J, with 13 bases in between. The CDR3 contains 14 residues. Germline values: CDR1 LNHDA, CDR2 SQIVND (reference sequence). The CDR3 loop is CASSIWESGTEAFF. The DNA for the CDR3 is TGTGCCAGTAGTATCTGGGAAAGTGGAACTGAAGCTTTCTTT. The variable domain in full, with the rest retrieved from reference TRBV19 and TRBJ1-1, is DGGITQSPKYLFRKEGQNVTLSCEQNLNHDAMYWYRQDPGQGLRLIYYSQIVNDFQKGDIAEGYSVSREKKESFPLTVTSAQKNPTAFYLCASSIWESGTEAFFGQGTRLTVV.

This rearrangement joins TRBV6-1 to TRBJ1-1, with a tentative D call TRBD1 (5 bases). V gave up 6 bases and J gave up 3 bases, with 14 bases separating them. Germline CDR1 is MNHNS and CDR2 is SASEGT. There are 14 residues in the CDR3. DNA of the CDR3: TGTGCCAGCAGAAGACCGGCCAGGGACACTGAAGCTTTCTTT. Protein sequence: CASRRPARDTEAFF.

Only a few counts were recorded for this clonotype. In nucleotides, the CDR3 is TGTGCCAGCAGCCAAATAAGTACCTACAATGAGCAGTTCTTC. Its protein product is CASSQISTYNEQFF. V usage is TRBV3-1 and J usage is TRBJ2-1; D is unresolved. Germline assignment: CDR1 LGHDT and CDR2 YNNKEL (reference sequence). Trimming took 2 bases from V and 2 from J, leaving 7 bases between them. The CDR3 is 14 residues long.

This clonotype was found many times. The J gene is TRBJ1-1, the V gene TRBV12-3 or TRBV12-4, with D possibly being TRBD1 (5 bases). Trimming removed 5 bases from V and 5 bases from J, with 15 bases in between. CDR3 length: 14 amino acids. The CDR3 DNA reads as TGTGCCAGCAGTCCCTCAGGGAGGAGTACTGAAGCTTTCTTT. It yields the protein CASSPSGRSTEAFF.

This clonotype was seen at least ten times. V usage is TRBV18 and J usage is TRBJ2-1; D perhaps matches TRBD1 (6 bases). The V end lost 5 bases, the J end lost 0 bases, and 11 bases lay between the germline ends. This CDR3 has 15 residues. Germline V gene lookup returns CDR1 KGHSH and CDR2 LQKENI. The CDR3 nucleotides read TGTGCCAGCTCATCTGCGACAGGCTCCTACAATGAGCAGTTCTTC. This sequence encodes CASSSATGSYNEQFF. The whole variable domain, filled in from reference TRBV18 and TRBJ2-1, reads NAGVMQNPRHLVRRRGQEARLRCSPMKGHSHVYWYRQLPEEGLKFMVYLQKENIIDESGMPKERFSAEFPKEGPSILRIQQVVRGDSAAYFCASSSATGSYNEQFFGPGTRLTVL.

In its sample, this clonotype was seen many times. CDR3 sequence reads: CASTLRGPRNEQFF. In nucleotides, the CDR3 is TGTGCCAGCACCTTAAGGGGCCCTCGCAATGAGCAGTTCTTC. This chain uses TRBV12-3 or TRBV12-4 with TRBJ2-1; possible D gene TRBD1, 5 bases. Trimming pared 7 bases from V and 6 bases from J, leaving 16 bases between. The CDR3 has 14 residues.

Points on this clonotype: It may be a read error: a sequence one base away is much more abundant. The CDR3 DNA is TGTGCCTGGAGTTGGGGCGACACAGATACGCAGTATTTT. Amino acids: CAWSWGDTDTQYF. V is TRBV30 and J is TRBJ2-3; TRBD1 is a possible D gene (5 bases). Trimming removed 2 bases from V and 2 bases from J, with 8 bases in between. The CDR3 covers 13 residues. Germline V gene lookup returns CDR1 GTSNPN and CDR2 SVGIG (reference sequence).

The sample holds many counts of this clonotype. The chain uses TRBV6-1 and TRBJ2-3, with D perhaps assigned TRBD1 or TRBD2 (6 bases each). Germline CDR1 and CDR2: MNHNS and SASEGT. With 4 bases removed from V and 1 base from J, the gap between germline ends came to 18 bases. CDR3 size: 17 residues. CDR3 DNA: TGTGCCAGCAGTGGCCCACGACGGGGGACACGCACAGATACGCAGTATTTT. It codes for CASSGPRRGTRTDTQYF.

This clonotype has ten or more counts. The CDR3 coding sequence is TGTGCCAGCAGCTCGAGCCTTACAGGACGGTTGTACGAGCAGTACTTC. Translating it yields CASSSSLTGRLYEQYF. The chain uses TRBV5-5 and TRBJ2-7; possibly TRBD1 for D (5 bases). Looked up from germline, CDR1 is SGHKS and CDR2 is YYEKEE (reference sequence). V lost 3 bases and J 4 bases, leaving 20 bases between the germline ends. The CDR3 is made up of 16 amino acids.

The CDR3 bases are TGTGCCAGCAGAATCGGAGGAGCTAACTATGGCTACACCTTC. This translates into CASRIGGANYGYTF. This chain uses TRBV11-2 with TRBJ1-2; the D is unclear. The germline V and J ends were trimmed by 6 bases and 0 bases, with 11 bases remaining between them. CDR1 and CDR2 (germline): SGHAT, FQNNGV. CDR3 length equals 14 residues.

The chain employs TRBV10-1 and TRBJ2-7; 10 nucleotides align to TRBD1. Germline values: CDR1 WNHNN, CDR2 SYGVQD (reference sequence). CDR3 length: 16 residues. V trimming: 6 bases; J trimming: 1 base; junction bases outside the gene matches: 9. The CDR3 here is CASSPSGGQGSYEQYF. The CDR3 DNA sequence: TGCGCCAGCAGCCCTTCGGGGGGACAGGGGTCCTACGAGCAGTACTTC.

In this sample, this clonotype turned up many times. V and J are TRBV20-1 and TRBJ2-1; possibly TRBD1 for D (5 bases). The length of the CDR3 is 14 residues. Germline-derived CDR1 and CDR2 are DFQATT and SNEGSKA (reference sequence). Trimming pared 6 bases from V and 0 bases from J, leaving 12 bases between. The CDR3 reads CSARVLSSYNEQFF. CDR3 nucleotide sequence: TGCAGTGCCAGGGTGTTAAGCTCCTACAATGAGCAGTTCTTC.

The CDR3 nucleotides are TGTGCCACCAGTGGAACGGTATCCTACAATGAGCAGTTCTTC. This translates into CATSGTVSYNEQFF. V is TRBV24-1 and J is TRBJ2-1, with D unresolved. The CDR3 totals 14 residues. The germline gives CDR1 KGHDR, CDR2 SFDVKD. V was cut by 5 bases and J by 1 base, with 8 bases left in between.

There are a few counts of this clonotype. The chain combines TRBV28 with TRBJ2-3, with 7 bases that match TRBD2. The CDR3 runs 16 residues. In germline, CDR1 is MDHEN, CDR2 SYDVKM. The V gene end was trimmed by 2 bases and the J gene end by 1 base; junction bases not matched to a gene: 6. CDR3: CASSLGWAGGTDTQYF. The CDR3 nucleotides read TGTGCCAGCAGTTTAGGGTGGGCGGGGGGCACAGATACGCAGTATTTT.

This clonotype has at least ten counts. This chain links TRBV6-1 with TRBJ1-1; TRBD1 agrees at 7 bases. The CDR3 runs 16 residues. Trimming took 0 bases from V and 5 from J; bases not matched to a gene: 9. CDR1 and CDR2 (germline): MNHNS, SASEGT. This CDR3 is CASSEAIARGKTEAFF. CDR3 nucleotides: TGTGCCAGCAGTGAAGCGATTGCCAGGGGGAAAACTGAAGCTTTCTTT.

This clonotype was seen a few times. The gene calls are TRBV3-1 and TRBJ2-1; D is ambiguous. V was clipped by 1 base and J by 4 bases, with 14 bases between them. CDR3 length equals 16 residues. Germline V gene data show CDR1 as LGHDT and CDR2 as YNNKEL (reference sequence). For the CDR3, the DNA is TGTGCCAGCAGCCAAGTCCCCACCGGGCCTTACAATGAGCAGTTCTTC. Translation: CASSQVPTGPYNEQFF.

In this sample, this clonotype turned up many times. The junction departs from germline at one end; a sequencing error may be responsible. CDR3 sequence (DNA): TGTGCCGGCAGTTTTCCGGGACAGGGGGCAGCGGATGAGCAGTTCTTC. Protein sequence: CAGSFPGQGAADEQFF. The chain joins TRBV12-3 or TRBV12-4 to TRBJ2-1; 12 positions agree with TRBD1. The CDR3 is 16 residues long.

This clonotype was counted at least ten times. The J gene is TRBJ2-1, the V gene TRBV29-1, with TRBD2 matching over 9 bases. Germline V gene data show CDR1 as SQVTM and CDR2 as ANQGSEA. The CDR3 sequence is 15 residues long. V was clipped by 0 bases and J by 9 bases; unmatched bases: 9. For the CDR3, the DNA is TGCAGCGTTGAAGATTACGCTAGCGGGATAGGTGAGCAGTTCTTC. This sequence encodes CSVEDYASGIGEQFF.

CDR3 amino acids: CSVTWINEKLFF. The CDR3 bases are TGCAGCGTGACTTGGATAAATGAAAAACTGTTTTTT. This chain connects TRBV29-1 to TRBJ1-4; D not resolved. Trimming took off 6 bases at V and 5 bases at J, with 10 bases between the two ends. The CDR3 has 12 amino acids. CDR1 is SQVTM, CDR2 ANQGSEA, per germline. Looking up the rest from reference TRBV29-1 and TRBJ1-4 gives the full variable domain: SAVISQKPSRDICQRGTSLTIQCQVDSQVTMMFWYRQQPGQSLTLIATANQGSEATYESGFVIDKFPISRPNLTFSTLTVSNMSPEDSSIYLCSVTWINEKLFFGSGTQLSVL.

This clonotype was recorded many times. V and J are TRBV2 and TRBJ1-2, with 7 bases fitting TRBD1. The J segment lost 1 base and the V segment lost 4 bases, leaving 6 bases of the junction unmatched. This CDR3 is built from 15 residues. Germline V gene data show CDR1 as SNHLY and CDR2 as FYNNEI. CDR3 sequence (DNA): TGTGCCAGCAGTGCCGGGACAGCGGGTAACTATGGCTACACCTTC. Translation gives CASSAGTAGNYGYTF.

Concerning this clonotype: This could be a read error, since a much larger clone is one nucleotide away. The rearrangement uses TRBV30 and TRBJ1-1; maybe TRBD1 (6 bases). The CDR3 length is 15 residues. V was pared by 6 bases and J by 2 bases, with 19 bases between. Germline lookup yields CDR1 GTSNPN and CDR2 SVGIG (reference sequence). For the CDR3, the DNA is TGTGCCTGTACGCCGTGGGAGGGGGTTAACACTGAAGCTTTCTTT. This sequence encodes CACTPWEGVNTEAFF.

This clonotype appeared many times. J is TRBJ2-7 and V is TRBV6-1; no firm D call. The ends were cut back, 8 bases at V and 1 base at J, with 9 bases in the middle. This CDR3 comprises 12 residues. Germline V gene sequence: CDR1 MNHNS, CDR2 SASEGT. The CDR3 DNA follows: TGTGCCAGCCTACAGAATTCCTACGAGCAGTACTTC. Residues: CASLQNSYEQYF.

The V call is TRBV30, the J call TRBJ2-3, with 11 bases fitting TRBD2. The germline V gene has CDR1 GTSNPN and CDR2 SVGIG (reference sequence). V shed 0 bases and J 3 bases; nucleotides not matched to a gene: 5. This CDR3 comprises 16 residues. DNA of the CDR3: TGTGCCTGGAGTGTACAACTAGCGGGAGTGACAGATACGCAGTATTTT. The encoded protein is CAWSVQLAGVTDTQYF.

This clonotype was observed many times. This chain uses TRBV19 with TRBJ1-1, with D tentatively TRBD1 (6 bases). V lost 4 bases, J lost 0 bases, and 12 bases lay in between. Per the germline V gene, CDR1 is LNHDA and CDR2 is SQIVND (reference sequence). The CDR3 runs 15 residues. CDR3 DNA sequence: TGTGCCAGTAGTACTCCTACAGGGCTGAACACTGAAGCTTTCTTT. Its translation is CASSTPTGLNTEAFF. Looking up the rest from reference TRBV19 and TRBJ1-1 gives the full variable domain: DGGITQSPKYLFRKEGQNVTLSCEQNLNHDAMYWYRQDPGQGLRLIYYSQIVNDFQKGDIAEGYSVSREKKESFPLTVTSAQKNPTAFYLCASSTPTGLNTEAFFGQGTRLTVV.

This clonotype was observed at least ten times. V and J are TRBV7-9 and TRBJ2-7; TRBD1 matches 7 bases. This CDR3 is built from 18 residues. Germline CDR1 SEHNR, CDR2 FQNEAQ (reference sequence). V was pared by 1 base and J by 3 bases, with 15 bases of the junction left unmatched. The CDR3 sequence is CASSLEYRGRGGNYEQYF. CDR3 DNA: TGTGCCAGCAGCTTAGAGTACAGGGGAAGAGGCGGAAACTACGAGCAGTACTTC.

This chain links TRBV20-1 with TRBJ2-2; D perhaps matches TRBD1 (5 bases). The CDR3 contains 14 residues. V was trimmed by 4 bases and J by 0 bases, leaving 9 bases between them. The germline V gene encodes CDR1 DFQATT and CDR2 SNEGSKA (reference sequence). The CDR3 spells CSATDTTNTGELFF. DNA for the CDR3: TGCAGTGCTACGGACACCACGAACACCGGGGAGCTGTTTTTT.

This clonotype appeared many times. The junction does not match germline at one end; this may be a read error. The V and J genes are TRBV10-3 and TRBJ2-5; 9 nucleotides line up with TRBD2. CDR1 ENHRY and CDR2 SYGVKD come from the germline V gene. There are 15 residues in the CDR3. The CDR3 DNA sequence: TGCGCCATCAGTGAGATAAGGACTAGCGAAGAGACCCAGTACTTC. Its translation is CAISEIRTSEETQYF.

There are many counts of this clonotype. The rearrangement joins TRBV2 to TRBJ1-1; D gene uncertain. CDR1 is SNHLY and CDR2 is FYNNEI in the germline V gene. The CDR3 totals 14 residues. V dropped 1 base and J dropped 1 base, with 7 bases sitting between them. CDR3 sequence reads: CASSEGRENTEAFF. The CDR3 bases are TGTGCCAGCAGTGAAGGGCGGGAGAACACTGAAGCTTTCTTT.